This TCR beta chain stems from a study of T cells after yellow fever vaccination. Study-level background: The authors prepared low-cell-number fractions using SMART-Seq v4 Ultra Low Input.

It was through 5'RACE template switching that TCR cDNA was made, with a universal primer site and UMIs added. TCRdb used MiXCR to reprocess the 5' RACE reads, holding one entry per CDR3 protein. The sample has 250,000 to 400,000 distinct CDR3 sequences; approximately 4% are singletons. From germline, CDR1 is SQVTM and CDR2 ANQGSEA. This CDR3 region has 12 residues. Trimming removed 0 bases at V and 14 bases at J, with 16 bases between. With respect to this clonotype: No antigen is known for it.

General study results and limits: Detected again after the booster were most primary-vaccination clones, at 95% to 98% CD4 and approximately 90% CD8. Overall, a small share of clonotypes was seen in both CD4 and CD8 compartments.

The specimen comprised PBMCs, sampled 15 days after the yellow fever booster vaccination. The clonotype originates from a man between 18 and 35 years old who received the YFV17D yellow fever vaccine. The rearrangement joins TRBV29-1 to TRBJ1-2; D gene unclear. The DNA of the CDR3 is TGCAGCGTTGAAGAAGTCTTCGCCGGCGTGACCTTC. Translating gives CSVEEVFAGVTF.